The T cell receptor beta chain described here comes from a study of blood T cells in healthy people across ages. Study-wide context: Template-switching capture recovered about one barcoded beta molecule per two T cells.

The authors isolated at least 7 million PBMCs per sample. Next came a second PCR, run for roughly 7 to 12 cycles, which used a sample-barcoded 5' primer along with a J-beta primer mix. TCRdb re-derived calls from the 5' RACE reads in MiXCR, one entry per CDR3 protein. The sample consists of around 990,000 distinct CDR3 sequences, around two fifths of them appearing once. Germline CDR1 PRHDT, CDR2 FYEKMQ (reference sequence). V was shortened by 1 base and J by 7 bases, with 11 bases between the two germline ends. The CDR3 consists of 13 residues. This clonotype has a handful of counts. No antigen is known for it. Findings of the study overall: Not knowing donor CMV status may have confounded expanded clonotype changes. Comparison with aged donors showed that long-lived donors had more naive CD4+ cells and higher diversity.

The sample comprised blood. The chain is built from TRBV13 and TRBJ2-7; possibly TRBD2 for D (5 bases). The TCR comes from a young man in good health. CDR3 nucleotides: TGTGCCAGCAGCTTAGCTCGCAGGACTGAGCAGTACTTC. Translation: CASSLARRTEQYF.